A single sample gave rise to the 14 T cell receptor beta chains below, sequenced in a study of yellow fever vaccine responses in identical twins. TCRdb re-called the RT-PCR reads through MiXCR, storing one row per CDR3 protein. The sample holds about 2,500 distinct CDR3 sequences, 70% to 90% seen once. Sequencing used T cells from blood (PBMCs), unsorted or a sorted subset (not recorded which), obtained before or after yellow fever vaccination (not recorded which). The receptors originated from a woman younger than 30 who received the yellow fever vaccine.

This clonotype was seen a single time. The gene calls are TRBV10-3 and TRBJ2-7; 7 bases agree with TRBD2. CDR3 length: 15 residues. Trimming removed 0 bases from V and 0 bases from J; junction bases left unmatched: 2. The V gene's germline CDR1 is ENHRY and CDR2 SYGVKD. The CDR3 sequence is CAISESRGSSYEQYF. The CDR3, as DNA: TGTGCCATCAGTGAGTCGCGGGGGAGCTCCTACGAGCAGTACTTC.

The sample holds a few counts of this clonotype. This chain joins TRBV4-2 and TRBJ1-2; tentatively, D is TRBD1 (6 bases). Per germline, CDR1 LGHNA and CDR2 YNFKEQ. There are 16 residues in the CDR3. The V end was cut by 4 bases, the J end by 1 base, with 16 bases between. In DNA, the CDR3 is TGTGCCAGCAGCCTTGTTGGGCAGGGGAGTAACTATGGCTACACCTTC. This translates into CASSLVGQGSNYGYTF.

DNA of the CDR3: TGTGCCAGCAGTGGGCCCGAACAGAGAGCTTTCTTT. It codes for CASSGPEQRAFF. This chain links TRBV2 with TRBJ1-1; D ambiguous. Germline CDR1 SNHLY, CDR2 FYNNEI. V was shortened by 4 bases and J by 10 bases, with 13 bases between the two germline ends. The CDR3 extends over 12 amino acids. The complete variable domain, with remaining parts taken from reference TRBV2 and TRBJ1-1, reads EPEVTQTPSHQVTQMGQEVILRCVPISNHLYFYWYRQILGQKVEFLVSFYNNEISEKSEIFDDQFSVERPDGSNFTLKIRSTKLEDSAMYFCASSGPEQRAFFGQGTRLTVV.

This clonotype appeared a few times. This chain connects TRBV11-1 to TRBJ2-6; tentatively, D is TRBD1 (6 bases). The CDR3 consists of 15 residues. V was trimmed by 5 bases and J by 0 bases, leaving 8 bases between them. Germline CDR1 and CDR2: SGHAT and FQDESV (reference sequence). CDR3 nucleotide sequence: TGTGCCAGCAGCGCAGGGGCCTCTGGGGCCAACGTCCTGACTTTC. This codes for CASSAGASGANVLTF. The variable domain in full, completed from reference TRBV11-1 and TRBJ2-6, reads EAEVAQSPRYKITEKSQAVAFWCDPISGHATLYWYRQILGQGPELLVQFQDESVVDDSQLPKDRFSAERLKGVDSTLKIQPAELGDSAMYLCASSAGASGANVLTFGAGSRLTVL.

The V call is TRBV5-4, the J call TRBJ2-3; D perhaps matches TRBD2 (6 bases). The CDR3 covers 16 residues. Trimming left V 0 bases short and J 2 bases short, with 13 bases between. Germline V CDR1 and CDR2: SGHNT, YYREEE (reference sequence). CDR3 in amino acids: CASSLGKGGITDTQYF. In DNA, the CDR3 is TGTGCCAGCAGCTTGGGTAAAGGAGGGATCACAGATACGCAGTATTTT. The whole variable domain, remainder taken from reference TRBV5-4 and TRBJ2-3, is ETGVTQSPTHLIKTRGQQVTLRCSSQSGHNTVSWYQQALGQGPQFIFQYYREEENGRGNFPPRFSGLQFPNYSSELNVNALELDDSALYLCASSLGKGGITDTQYFGPGTRLTVL.

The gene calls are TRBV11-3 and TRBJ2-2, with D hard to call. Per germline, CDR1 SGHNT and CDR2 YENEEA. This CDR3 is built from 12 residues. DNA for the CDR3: TGTGCTATCGGCAGGAACACCGGGGAGCTGTTTTTT. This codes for CAIGRNTGELFF.

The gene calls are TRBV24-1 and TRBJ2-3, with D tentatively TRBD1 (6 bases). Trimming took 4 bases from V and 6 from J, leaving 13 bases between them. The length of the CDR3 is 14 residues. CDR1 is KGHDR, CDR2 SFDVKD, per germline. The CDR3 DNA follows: TGTGCCACCAGTGACCCAGGGGCAGGGGATACGCAGTATTTT. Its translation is CATSDPGAGDTQYF.

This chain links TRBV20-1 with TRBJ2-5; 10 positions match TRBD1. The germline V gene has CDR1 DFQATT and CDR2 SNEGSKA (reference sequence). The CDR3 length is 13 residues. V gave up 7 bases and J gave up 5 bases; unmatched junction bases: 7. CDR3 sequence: CSGWTGGRETQYF. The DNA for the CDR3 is TGCAGTGGATGGACAGGGGGACGGGAGACCCAGTACTTC.

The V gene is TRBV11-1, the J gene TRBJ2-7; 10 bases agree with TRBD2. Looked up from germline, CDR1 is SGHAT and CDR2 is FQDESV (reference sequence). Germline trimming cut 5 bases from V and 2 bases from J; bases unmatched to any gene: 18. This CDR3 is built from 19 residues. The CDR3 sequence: CASSANGGSSGSYTYEQYF. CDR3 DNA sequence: TGTGCCAGCAGCGCCAACGGGGGCTCTAGCGGGAGCTACACCTACGAGCAGTACTTC.

The CDR3 DNA sequence: TGTGCCAGCAGCTTATCAGAGACCCAGTACTTC. It translates to CASSLSETQYF. The chain joins TRBV21-1 to TRBJ2-5. TRBV21-1 is tagged as a pseudogene. CDR3 length equals 11 residues.

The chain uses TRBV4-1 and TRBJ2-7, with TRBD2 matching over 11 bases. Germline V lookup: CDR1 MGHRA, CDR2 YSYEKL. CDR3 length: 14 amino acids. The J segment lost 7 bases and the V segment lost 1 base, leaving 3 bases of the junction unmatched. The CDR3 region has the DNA TGCGCCAGCAGCCAAGTGTTAGCGGGGGGGGAGCAGTACTTC. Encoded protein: CASSQVLAGGEQYF.

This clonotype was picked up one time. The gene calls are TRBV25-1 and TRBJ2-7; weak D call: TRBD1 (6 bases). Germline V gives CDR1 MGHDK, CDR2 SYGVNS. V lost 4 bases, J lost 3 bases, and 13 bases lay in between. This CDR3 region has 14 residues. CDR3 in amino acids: CASSGGHPYYEQYF. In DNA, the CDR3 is TGTGCCAGCAGTGGGGGACACCCATACTACGAGCAGTACTTC.

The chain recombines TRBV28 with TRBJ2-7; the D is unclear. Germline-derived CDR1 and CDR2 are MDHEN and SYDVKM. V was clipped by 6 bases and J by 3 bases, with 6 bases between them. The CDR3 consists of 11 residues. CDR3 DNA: TGTGCCAGCAGCAAAATCTACGAGCAGTACTTC. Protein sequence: CASSKIYEQYF.

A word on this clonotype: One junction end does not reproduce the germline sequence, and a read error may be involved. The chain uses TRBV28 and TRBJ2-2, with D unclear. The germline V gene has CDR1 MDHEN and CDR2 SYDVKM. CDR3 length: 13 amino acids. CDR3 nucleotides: TGTGCCAGCAGTTTAACGAATACCGGGGAGCTGTTTTTT. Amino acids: CASSLTNTGELFF. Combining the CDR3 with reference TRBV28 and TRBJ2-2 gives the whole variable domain DVKVTQSSRYLVKRTGEKVFLECVQDMDHENMFWYRQDPGLGLRLIYFSYDVKMKEKGDIPEGYSVSREKKERFSLILESASTNQTSMYLCASSLTNTGELFFGEGSRLTVL.